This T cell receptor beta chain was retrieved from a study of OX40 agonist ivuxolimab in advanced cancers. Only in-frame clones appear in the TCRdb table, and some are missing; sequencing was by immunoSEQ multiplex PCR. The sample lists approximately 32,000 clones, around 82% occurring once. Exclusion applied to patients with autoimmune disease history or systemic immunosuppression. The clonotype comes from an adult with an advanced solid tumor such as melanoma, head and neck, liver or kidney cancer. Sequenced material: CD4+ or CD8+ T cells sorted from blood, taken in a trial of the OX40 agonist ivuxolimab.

CDR3 DNA: TGCGCCAGCAGCTTGTATGGGACAGGGGGCTTCGAGCAGTACTTC. Protein: CASSLYGTGGFEQYF. The chain combines TRBV5-1 with TRBJ2-7, with TRBD1 matching over 12 bases. The V segment lost 1 base and the J segment 6 bases; nucleotides outside the gene matches: 5. Per the germline V gene, CDR1 is SGHRS and CDR2 is YFSETQ. This CDR3 comprises 15 residues. The complete variable domain, with remaining parts taken from reference TRBV5-1 and TRBJ2-7, reads KAGVTQTPRYLIKTRGQQVTLSCSPISGHRSVSWYQQTPGQGLQFLFEYFSETQRNKGNFPGRFSGRQFSNSRSEMNVSTLELGDSALYLCASSLYGTGGFEQYFGPGTRLTVT.